This T cell receptor beta chain was documented in a study of regulatory T cells in long-lasting Graves disease. Notes on the study in general: TCR diversity was lower in persistent Graves' patients (versus newly diagnosed ones).

Points on this clonotype: Its specificity is unknown.

Construction of the TCR beta libraries employed iRepertoire HTBI primers in conjunction with Arm-PCR of CDR3 regions. TCRdb fed the multiplex PCR reads into MiXCR, producing one record per CDR3 protein. The sample contains around 420,000 distinct CDR3 sequences, approximately 15% of which appear only once. Germline lookup yields CDR1 MGHDK and CDR2 SYGVNS. This CDR3 is 18 amino acids long. Germline trimming cut 4 bases from V and 6 bases from J; bases unmatched to any gene: 15. Documented time point: newly diagnosed GD, antithyroid drugs for less than 3 months. RNA isolated from PBMCs was used to make the TCR library. Peripheral blood, 7 to 9.5 milliliters of it, was drawn into EDTA tubes. This sample was also put to use in a study of T cells in Graves' hyperthyroidism and ophthalmopathy.

The V gene is TRBV25-1, the J gene TRBJ2-2, with 9 bases that match TRBD2. The receptor was isolated from a woman in her thirties or forties with Graves disease. The sequences come from peripheral blood mononuclear cells (PBMCs), collected at new diagnosis, from a patient treated with antithyroid drugs. CDR3 nucleotides: TGTGCCAGCAGTGCGCGGGAGGGCCGAATCCCACCACCCGGGGAGCTGTTTTTT. Translated, it gives CASSAREGRIPPPGELFF.